This record concerns one TCR beta chain sequence. Its target is not known. Looked up from germline, CDR1 is SGDLS and CDR2 is YYNGEE. CDR3 length: 13 residues. Trimming stripped 0 bases from V and 6 bases from J, with 9 bases between. Measured with immunoSEQ multiplex PCR; TCRdb has only the in-frame clones, and not every one. The table shows fewer than 25,000 clones, with 80% to 95% occurring only once. The data stem from a study of lymphopenia after photon versus proton radiotherapy. Points from the study as a whole: Post-nadir diversity loss with photons came from oligoclonal expansion, particularly CD8+ Temra cells. Authors raise, but do not show, better survival with proton therapy. Under photons, naive T cells and diversity fell while effector/memory populations rose. A bigger post-nadir fall in TCR diversity correlated inversely with survival time in deceased patients.

This chain uses TRBV9 with TRBJ1-1; D is uncertain. Here the sequenced sample was peripheral blood, taken from a patient treated with proton-based radiotherapy. This TCR was sampled from a woman in her 70s with pancreatic cancer. Some clones in this sample may be carry-over from other donors' samples. The CDR3 nucleotides are TGTGCCAGCAGCGTAGCCGGAGGAGCTGAAGCTTTCTTT. This codes for CASSVAGGAEAFF.